This T cell receptor beta chain came from a study of T cell repertoires in cytomegalovirus infection. Broader study findings: In two of eight donors, the top clonotype was HLA-C-restricted CMV-specific.

V shed 6 bases and J shed 7 bases, with 15 bases lying between them. The CDR3 covers 13 residues. The germline V gene encodes CDR1 MNHNY and CDR2 SVGAGI (reference sequence). Remarks on this clonotype: Its antigen is still unknown.

A single record per CDR3 protein comes from TCRdb applying MiXCR to the reads. The table records 570,000 or so distinct CDR3 sequences, around 40% of them present only once. This TCR was sampled from a human donor in good health (CMV status not recorded). Some clones in this sample may be carry-over from other donors' samples. Sample: cultured PBMCs, taken from culture after CMV antigen stimulation. This chain links TRBV6-6 with TRBJ2-5; tentative D call: TRBD2 (5 bases). As DNA, the CDR3 is TGTGCCAGCAGCGAAGGAGCCAGCGGGACCCAGTACTTC. It codes for CASSEGASGTQYF.